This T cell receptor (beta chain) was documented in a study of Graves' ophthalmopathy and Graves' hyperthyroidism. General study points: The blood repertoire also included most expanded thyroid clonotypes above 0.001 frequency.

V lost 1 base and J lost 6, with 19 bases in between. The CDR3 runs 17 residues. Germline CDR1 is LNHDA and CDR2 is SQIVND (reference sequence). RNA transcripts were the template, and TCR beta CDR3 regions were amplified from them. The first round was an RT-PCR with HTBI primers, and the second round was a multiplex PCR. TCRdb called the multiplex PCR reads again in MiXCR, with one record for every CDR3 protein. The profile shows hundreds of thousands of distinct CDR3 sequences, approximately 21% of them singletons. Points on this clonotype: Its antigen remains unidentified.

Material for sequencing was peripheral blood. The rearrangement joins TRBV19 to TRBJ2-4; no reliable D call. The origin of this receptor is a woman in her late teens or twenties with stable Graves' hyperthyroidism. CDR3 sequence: CASSIVQTYSARNIQYF. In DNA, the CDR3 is TGTGCCAGTAGTATAGTACAGACATACTCCGCGAGAAACATTCAGTACTTC.